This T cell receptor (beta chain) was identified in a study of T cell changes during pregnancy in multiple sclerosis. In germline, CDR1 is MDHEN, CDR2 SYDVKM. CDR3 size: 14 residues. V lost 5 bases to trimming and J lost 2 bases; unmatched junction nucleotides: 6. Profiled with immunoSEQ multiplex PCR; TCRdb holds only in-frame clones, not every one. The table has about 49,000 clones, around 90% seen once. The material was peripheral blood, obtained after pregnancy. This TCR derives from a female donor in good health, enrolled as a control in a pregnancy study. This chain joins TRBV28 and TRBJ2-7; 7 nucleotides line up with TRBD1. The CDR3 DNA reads TGTGCCAGCAGTACCCGACAGGGTACCTACGAGCAGTACTTC. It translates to CASSTRQGTYEQYF.